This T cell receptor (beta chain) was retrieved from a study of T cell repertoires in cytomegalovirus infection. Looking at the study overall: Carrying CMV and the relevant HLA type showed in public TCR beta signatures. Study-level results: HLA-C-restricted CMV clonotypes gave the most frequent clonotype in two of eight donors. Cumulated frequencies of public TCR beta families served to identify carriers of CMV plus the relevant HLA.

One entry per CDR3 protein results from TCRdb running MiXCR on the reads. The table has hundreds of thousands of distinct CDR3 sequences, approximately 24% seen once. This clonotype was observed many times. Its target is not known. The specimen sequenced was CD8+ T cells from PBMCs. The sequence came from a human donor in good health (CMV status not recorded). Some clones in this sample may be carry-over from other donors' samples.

CDR3 DNA sequence: TGTGCCACCAGGGGTGATAGCAATCAGCCCCAGCATTTT. This encodes CATRGDSNQPQHF. The V gene is TRBV15, the J gene TRBJ1-5; D is undetermined. The germline V gene has CDR1 LNHNV and CDR2 YYDKDF (reference sequence). The CDR3 extends over 13 amino acids. Deletions cut 6 bases from V and 0 bases from J, with 6 bases between.